The rows below give T cell receptor beta chains drawn from one sample of a study of shared clonotypes between healthy human individuals. Using immunoSEQ multiplex PCR, the repertoire was profiled, and TCRdb retains in-frame clones only, with some absent. The sample carries 550,000 to 600,000 clones, 95% to 98% recorded once. The material sequenced was naive CD8+ T cells sorted from blood. The receptors stem from a man younger than 45 in good health. Each CDR3 is given with its conserved first and last residue. Fields, in order: J gene, D gene, V gene, CDR3 protein. A D gene is named only where the DNA matches it firmly.

>TRBJ2-1|-|TRBV7-2
CASSTTGYNEQFF
>TRBJ2-7|TRBD1|TRBV11-2
CASSSTMGQNYEQYF
>TRBJ2-5|TRBD2|TRBV5-1
CASSPKREGFKEETQYF
>TRBJ2-7|TRBD1|TRBV29-1
CSVDTGVRYEQYF
>TRBJ1-5|TRBD1|TRBV6-1
CASSLQGVRQPQHF
>TRBJ2-1|-|TRBV7-9
CARQGIGDEQFF
>TRBJ2-1|-|TRBV9
CASSVGEYNEQFF
>TRBJ2-5|TRBD1|TRBV28
CASSSHSTPRGPPPQETQYF
>TRBJ2-7|TRBD1|TRBV7-9
CASSLGQGALVEQYF
>TRBJ1-2|TRBD1|TRBV9
CASSPKPGGARGGYTF
>TRBJ2-5|TRBD2|TRBV14
CASSQDPPWTSGRGETQYF
>TRBJ1-1|-|TRBV4-3
CASSSSMANTEAFF
>TRBJ2-2|TRBD2|TRBV29-1
CSVEAAGEETGELFF
>TRBJ2-5|-|TRBV7-9
CASSLARGNQETQYF
>TRBJ1-1|-|TRBV7-9
CASSGLHDFEAFF
>TRBJ2-7|-|TRBV18
CASSQGLQGPYEQYF
>TRBJ2-5|-|TRBV2
CASTGEGETQYF
>TRBJ2-7|-|TRBV18
CASSPRDTSYEQYF
>TRBJ1-2|TRBD1|TRBV9
CASSVSRDRVYGYTF
>TRBJ2-7|-|TRBV18
CASSSRLDSTYEQYF
>TRBJ1-3|-|TRBV9
CASSVEQGGGNTIYF
>TRBJ2-7|-|TRBV9
CASSVGMEGLGSYEQYF
>TRBJ2-7|TRBD1|TRBV5-3
CARRRAGTGRYEQYF
>TRBJ2-7|-|TRBV19
CASSPRAATYEQYF
>TRBJ1-1|TRBD1|TRBV29-1
CSVEGHRGTGEAFYPEAFF
>TRBJ2-1|TRBD2|TRBV10-1
CASSSGTSGSEGEQFF
>TRBJ2-1|TRBD2|TRBV9
CASSAVLAGNNEQFF
>TRBJ2-7|-|TRBV19
CASSIVDGYSYEQYF
>TRBJ2-1|TRBD1|TRBV7-9
CASRRTGDPYNEQFF
>TRBJ2-2|-|TRBV30
CAGGTGELFF
>TRBJ2-1|-|TRBV7-9
CASTKTRNEQFF
>TRBJ2-7|-|TRBV27
CASSLGRYTYEQYF
>TRBJ2-7|TRBD2|TRBV10-3
CAISLGTSGTSSYEQYF
>TRBJ2-1|TRBD2|TRBV28
CASSSSGLAGGPNEQFF
>TRBJ2-5|-|TRBV6-5
CASSYSEEETQYF
>TRBJ2-7|-|TRBV11-2
CASSLVRVYEQYF
>TRBJ2-3|-|TRBV7-9
CASSSPLSADTQYF
>TRBJ2-5|-|TRBV27
CASSLGLVQTQYF
>TRBJ2-2|-|TRBV6-5
CATTGSVGELFF
>TRBJ2-2|TRBD1|TRBV28
CASSLTGQGPGELFF
>TRBJ2-7|TRBD1|TRBV7-6
CASSSGTEGEQYF
>TRBJ2-1|TRBD2|TRBV5-5
CASRSPGTSGRHEQFF
>TRBJ2-2|-|TRBV18
CASSPPEQGEAGELFF
>TRBJ1-5|-|TRBV6-1
CASSEPGAGHQPQHF